These 30 T cell receptor beta chains were all obtained from the same sample, sequenced in a study of T cell repertoires in cytomegalovirus infection. TCRdb reanalysed the reads using MiXCR and keeps one entry per CDR3 protein. The data contain roughly 600,000 distinct CDR3 sequences, roughly 26% of them singletons. Sequencing was done on a sample of CD8+ T cells from PBMCs. These receptors all stem from a human donor in good health (CMV status not recorded). Some clones in this sample may be carry-over from other donors' samples.

This clonotype was seen many times. This sequence joins TRBV7-2 and TRBJ1-2, with TRBD1 matching 7 bases. V was pared by 6 bases and J by 7 bases, with 2 bases of the junction left unmatched. The CDR3 is made up of 11 amino acids. Germline CDR1 reads SGHTA; CDR2 reads FQGNSA. The CDR3 DNA sequence: TGTGCCAGCAGGGGACAGTCTGGCTACACCTTC. It is translated as CASRGQSGYTF.

This clonotype was seen ten or more times. J is TRBJ1-6 and V is TRBV6-5; TRBD1 agrees at 7 bases. Germline CDR1 and CDR2: MNHEY and SVGAGI. The CDR3 totals 13 residues. V was pared by 8 bases and J by 4 bases, with 2 bases of the junction left unmatched. CDR3 region: CASSGQYNSPLHF. As DNA, the CDR3 is TGTGCCAGCTCGGGACAGTATAATTCACCCCTCCACTTT.

This sequence joins TRBV7-9 and TRBJ1-5; no firm D call. V was cut by 10 bases and J by 6 bases, with 19 bases left in between. CDR3 size: 14 residues. The germline V gene encodes CDR1 SEHNR and CDR2 FQNEAQ (reference sequence). Here the CDR3 DNA reads TGTGCCACCAGAGCCGACGGGCGGGGTCAGCCCCAGCATTTT. Its translation is CATRADGRGQPQHF.

This clonotype was seen only a few times. This sequence joins TRBV12-3 or TRBV12-4 and TRBJ1-1; 11 bases are shared with TRBD1. The CDR3 is made up of 14 amino acids. The V gene end was trimmed by 5 bases and the J gene end by 3 bases; junction bases not matched to a gene: 2. This chain's CDR3 is CASSGDRGYTEAFF. CDR3 DNA: TGTGCCAGCAGTGGGGACAGGGGGTACACTGAAGCTTTCTTT.

This clonotype has a count of ten or more. The genes are TRBV28 and TRBJ2-5, with D unclear. The CDR3 is 11 residues long. V was pared by 3 bases and J by 5 bases, with 4 bases between. Germline V gene lookup returns CDR1 MDHEN and CDR2 SYDVKM. The CDR3 spells CASSFAETQYF. Written as DNA, the CDR3 is TGTGCCAGCAGTTTTGCCGAGACCCAGTACTTC.

The CDR3 sequence is CASSQPGRELFF. In nucleotides, the CDR3 is TGTGCCAGCAGCCAACCCGGTCGGGAGCTGTTTTTT. The gene calls are TRBV14 and TRBJ2-2; D call uncertain. This CDR3 is built from 12 residues. Germline lookup yields CDR1 SGHDN and CDR2 FVKESK. V was shortened by 2 bases and J by 9 bases, with 7 bases between the two germline ends.

This clonotype was counted a few times. J is TRBJ2-3 and V is TRBV29-1; D might be TRBD2 (5 bases). In germline, CDR1 is SQVTM, CDR2 ANQGSEA. V dropped 5 bases and J dropped 2 bases, with 8 bases sitting between them. The CDR3 contains 12 residues. CDR3 bases: TGCAGCGTTCCCCGGGACACAGATACGCAGTATTTT. This gives the protein CSVPRDTDTQYF.

To note about this clonotype: A read error may be the cause here, since a much bigger clone is one base away. This rearrangement joins TRBV7-8 to TRBJ2-5; the match to TRBD1 covers 8 bases. The CDR3 is 15 residues long. The germline V gene encodes CDR1 SGHVS and CDR2 FQNEAQ. CDR3 in amino acids: CANSLLPDREETQYF. In DNA, the CDR3 is TGTGCCAACAGCTTACTCCCGGACAGGGAAGAGACCCAGTACTTC.

The chain employs TRBV5-4 and TRBJ1-4; D is undetermined. CDR1 and CDR2 from the germline V gene are SGHNT and YYREEE (reference sequence). The CDR3 is 15 amino acids. V lost 0 bases and J lost 3, with 9 bases in between. Here the CDR3 reads CASSLEAAPNEKLFF. DNA of the CDR3: TGTGCCAGCAGCTTGGAGGCAGCGCCTAATGAAAAACTGTTTTTT.

Ten or more counts support this clonotype. CDR3 amino acids: CSGKGTGNKGYTF. CDR3 nucleotide sequence: TGCAGCGGAAAAGGGACAGGCAATAAAGGCTACACCTTC. The chain couples TRBV29-1 to TRBJ1-2; 8 bases line up with TRBD1. Per the germline V gene, CDR1 is SQVTM and CDR2 is ANQGSEA. This CDR3 comprises 13 residues. V lost 7 bases, J lost 8 bases, and 12 bases stayed unmatched.

The chain joins TRBV14 to TRBJ2-7; D unresolved. Germline CDR1 SGHDN, CDR2 FVKESK. Trimming shortened V by 1 base and J by 0 bases, and 7 bases separated the two germline ends. This CDR3 is 14 amino acids long. This chain's CDR3 is CASSQVGGSYEQYF. CDR3 sequence (DNA): TGTGCCAGCAGCCAAGTCGGCGGCTCCTACGAGCAGTACTTC.

In its sample, this clonotype was seen a few times. This sequence joins TRBV6-5 and TRBJ1-1; D gene ambiguous. Deletions cut 2 bases from V and 2 bases from J, with 12 bases between. Germline values: CDR1 MNHEY, CDR2 SVGAGI. The CDR3 sequence is 15 residues long. CDR3 region: CASSYGWQINTEAFF. The CDR3 DNA reads as TGTGCCAGCAGTTACGGTTGGCAGATTAACACTGAAGCTTTCTTT.

The CDR3 loop reads CASSLPGSMGETQYF. In DNA form, the CDR3 reads TGTGCCAGCAGCTTGCCGGGATCTATGGGAGAGACCCAGTACTTC. The V call is TRBV6-5, the J call TRBJ2-5, with D possibly TRBD2 on 5 matching bases. This CDR3 has 15 residues. V lost 6 bases to trimming and J lost 4 bases, with 18 bases between them. The germline V gene encodes CDR1 MNHEY and CDR2 SVGAGI.

The chain employs TRBV10-3 and TRBJ1-1; no reliable D call. V shed 1 base and J shed 0 bases, with 6 bases lying between them. Germline CDR1 is ENHRY and CDR2 is SYGVKD. The CDR3 sequence is 14 residues long. The CDR3 here is CAISELDMNTEAFF. CDR3 DNA: TGTGCCATCAGTGAGTTGGATATGAACACTGAAGCTTTCTTT.

This clonotype was seen a handful of times. The rearrangement joins TRBV2 to TRBJ2-1, with D unresolved. Trimming removed 11 bases from V and 2 bases from J, with 10 bases in between. This CDR3 spans 12 amino acids. Looked up from germline, CDR1 is SNHLY and CDR2 is FYNNEI. The CDR3 reads CALGFPYNEQFF. The CDR3 nucleotides read TGTGCCCTGGGGTTCCCCTACAATGAGCAGTTCTTC.

The chain recombines TRBV28 with TRBJ2-5; 11 bases line up with TRBD2. Trimming removed 6 bases from V and 0 bases from J; junction bases left unmatched: 9. Germline CDR1 reads MDHEN; CDR2 reads SYDVKM. The CDR3 consists of 17 residues. CDR3 sequence (DNA): TGTGCCAGCAGACGTTCTAGCGGGGGGCCGTACCAAGAGACCCAGTACTTC. Encoded protein: CASRRSSGGPYQETQYF.

The chain employs TRBV7-9 and TRBJ2-7; weak D call: TRBD1 (8 bases). The CDR3 totals 13 residues. V was cut by 5 bases and J by 9 bases, with 17 bases left in between. From germline, CDR1 is SEHNR and CDR2 FQNEAQ (reference sequence). CDR3 region: CASSQTGEGVQYV. The CDR3, as DNA: TGTGCCAGCAGCCAGACAGGGGAGGGTGTGCAGTACGTC.

This clonotype turned up a few times. The chain is built from TRBV28 and TRBJ2-5, with D tentatively TRBD1 or TRBD2 (5 bases each). CDR1 and CDR2 from the germline V gene are MDHEN and SYDVKM. The ends were cut back, 5 bases at V and 3 bases at J, with 13 bases in the middle. The length of the CDR3 is 14 residues. CDR3: CASSPRGEEETQYF. Written as DNA, the CDR3 is TGTGCCAGCAGTCCTAGGGGAGAAGAAGAGACCCAGTACTTC.

V gene TRBV15 combines with J gene TRBJ1-2; D is uncertain. The CDR3 runs to 15 residues. The germline V gene encodes CDR1 LNHNV and CDR2 YYDKDF (reference sequence). Trimming removed 0 bases from V and 2 bases from J, with 10 bases in between. CDR3 DNA: TGTGCCACCAGCAGAGATCACGCAATAAACTATGGCTACACCTTC. It translates to CATSRDHAINYGYTF.

This clonotype occurred many times. The chain joins TRBV7-9 to TRBJ2-6; D is perhaps TRBD1 (5 bases). Germline-derived CDR1 and CDR2 are SEHNR and FQNEAQ (reference sequence). Trimming stripped 6 bases from V and 0 bases from J, with 18 bases between. CDR3 length equals 18 residues. The CDR3 region is CASRSPTFQGSGANVLTF. The CDR3 bases are TGTGCCAGCAGATCTCCCACTTTTCAGGGCTCTGGGGCCAACGTCCTGACTTTC. Supplemented by reference TRBV7-9 and TRBJ2-6, the full variable domain reads DTGVSQNPRHKITKRGQNVTFRCDPISEHNRLYWYRQTLGQGPEFLTYFQNEAQLEKSRLLSDRFSAERPKGSFSTLEIQRTEQGDSAMYLCASRSPTFQGSGANVLTFGAGSRLTVL.

A few counts support this clonotype. The chain combines TRBV15 with TRBJ2-2; a possible D gene is TRBD1 (6 bases). CDR1 and CDR2 from the germline V gene are LNHNV and YYDKDF (reference sequence). Trimming cost V 7 bases and J 2 bases, with 17 bases left between them. The CDR3 is made up of 16 amino acids. The CDR3 DNA reads as TGTGCCACCACCCCAGGGGCACTTAAAAACACCGGGGAGCTGTTTTTT. Translated, it gives CATTPGALKNTGELFF. Full variable domain (missing parts from reference TRBV15 and TRBJ2-2): DAMVIQNPRYQVTQFGKPVTLSCSQTLNHNVMYWYQQKSSQAPKLLFHYYDKDFNNEADTPDNFQSRRPNTSFCFLDIRSPGLGDTAMYLCATTPGALKNTGELFFGEGSRLTVL.

This clonotype was recorded a few times. The V gene is TRBV6-5, the J gene TRBJ2-7; no clear D. This CDR3 comprises 14 residues. Germline V CDR1 and CDR2: MNHEY, SVGAGI. Trimming shortened V by 2 bases and J by 2 bases, and 10 bases separated the two germline ends. The CDR3 DNA reads as TGTGCCAGCAGTTACGGTAGTGACGCCTACGAGCAGTACTTC. It yields the protein CASSYGSDAYEQYF.

The V and J genes are TRBV27 and TRBJ2-3, with unresolved D. Germline V gene lookup returns CDR1 MNHEY and CDR2 SMNVEV (reference sequence). This CDR3 has 14 residues. V lost 5 bases and J 2 bases, leaving 11 bases between the germline ends. The CDR3 protein is CASSMVPATDTQYF. CDR3 bases: TGTGCCAGCAGTATGGTCCCGGCCACAGATACGCAGTATTTT.

Only a few counts were recorded for this clonotype. This chain joins TRBV7-9 and TRBJ2-1; 9 bases are shared with TRBD2. CDR3 length: 15 residues. The germline V gene has CDR1 SEHNR and CDR2 FQNEAQ (reference sequence). With 1 base clipped from V and 6 bases from J, the junction kept 4 bases outside the gene matches. The CDR3 DNA is TGTGCCAGCAGCTTAGTAGCGGGGGCCCTCAATGAGCAGTTCTTC. Encoded protein: CASSLVAGALNEQFF.

This clonotype was counted only a few times. V usage is TRBV7-9 and J usage is TRBJ2-5; D call uncertain. Trimming cost V 7 bases and J 1 base, with 7 bases left between them. This CDR3 region has 12 residues. Germline CDR1 SEHNR, CDR2 FQNEAQ (reference sequence). Here the CDR3 reads CASTFLQETQYF. Here the CDR3 DNA reads TGTGCCAGCACCTTTCTCCAAGAGACCCAGTACTTC.

This clonotype was observed a handful of times. The rearrangement uses TRBV29-1 and TRBJ1-2, with 10 nucleotides matching TRBD1. The germline CDR1 and CDR2 sequences are SQVTM and ANQGSEA. Unmatched junction bases numbered 5, after V lost 3 bases and J lost 7 bases. This CDR3 is 13 amino acids long. The CDR3 sequence: CSVDYDRGPGYTF. The CDR3 nucleotides are TGCAGCGTTGACTACGACAGGGGGCCTGGCTACACCTTC.

This clonotype showed up many times. V and J are TRBV7-2 and TRBJ1-2, with TRBD1 matching over 7 bases. Germline V CDR1 and CDR2: SGHTA, FQGNSA. The J segment lost 4 bases and the V segment lost 2 bases, leaving 7 bases of the junction unmatched. The CDR3 is 15 residues long. The CDR3 nucleotides read TGTGCCAGCAGCTTACCGGGAGGGGGCTTCTATGGCTACACCTTC. It translates to CASSLPGGGFYGYTF.

The J gene is TRBJ1-2, the V gene TRBV4-2; D unresolved. The V gene lost 1 base and the J gene lost 13 bases, with 10 bases spanning the gap. The CDR3 loop spans 11 amino acids. The germline V gene encodes CDR1 LGHNA and CDR2 YNFKEQ. CDR3: CASSQGTYPTF. For the CDR3, the DNA is TGTGCCAGCAGCCAAGGGACCTACCCCACCTTC.

The J gene is TRBJ1-2, the V gene TRBV27; tentative D call: TRBD1 (5 bases). The germline CDR1 and CDR2 sequences are MNHEY and SMNVEV (reference sequence). Deletions cut 5 bases from V and 5 bases from J, with 12 bases between. The CDR3 is made up of 13 amino acids. The CDR3 sequence is CASSEISGYGYTF. CDR3 DNA sequence: TGTGCCAGCAGTGAAATCTCAGGGTATGGCTACACCTTC.

In its sample, this clonotype was seen a few times. The chain couples TRBV2 to TRBJ2-3, with 7 bases lining up with TRBD2. The V and J ends lost 8 bases and 1 base, in that order; junction bases with no gene match: 3. The CDR3 contains 13 residues. Germline CDR1 is SNHLY and CDR2 is FYNNEI. DNA of the CDR3: TGTGCCAGCCCAGCGGGGCGCACAGATACGCAGTATTTT. This sequence encodes CASPAGRTDTQYF.